A single sample is the source of the 29 T cell receptor beta chains below, sequenced in a study of beta chain features in type 1 diabetes. Since all of the isolated RNA was reverse transcribed, expressed TCRB transcripts were what got sequenced. Clones were read by immunoSEQ multiplex PCR, and TCRdb kept only the in-frame ones, dropping some. The table has about 900,000 clones, roughly 16% seen once; the top ten hold 0.02% to 0.03%. Sample: naive CD4+ T cells from blood. All receptors come from a woman aged 18-29 years in good health.

In this sample, this clone turned up a few times. The rearrangement links TRBV15 to TRBJ2-2; the match to TRBD2 covers 8 bases. Per the germline V gene, CDR1 is LNHNV and CDR2 is YYDKDF (reference sequence). This CDR3 is built from 15 residues. V trimming: 4 bases; J trimming: 6 bases; junction bases outside the gene matches: 7. The CDR3 bases are TGTGCCACCAGCAAGGGACTAGTGGGGTCCGGGGAGCTGTTTTTT. Protein product: CATSKGLVGSGELFF.

This clone was seen only a few times. The chain employs TRBV28 and TRBJ2-1; 8 nucleotides match TRBD1. Per the germline V gene, CDR1 is MDHEN and CDR2 is SYDVKM. With 4 bases clipped from V and 3 bases from J, the junction kept 5 bases outside the gene matches. This CDR3 spans 15 amino acids. DNA for the CDR3: TGTGCCAGCAGTTCGACAGGGGTTAGCTACAATGAGCAGTTCTTC. Protein: CASSSTGVSYNEQFF.

This chain links TRBV28 with TRBJ2-3, with TRBD2 identical over 7 bases. CDR1 and CDR2 from the germline V gene are MDHEN and SYDVKM. The CDR3 sequence is 15 residues long. V lost 7 bases and J lost 5; bases outside the gene matches: 12. CDR3 protein: CASTTPSAGEDTQYF. In DNA form, the CDR3 reads TGTGCCAGCACCACCCCCAGTGCGGGAGAAGATACGCAGTATTTT.

This clone was counted between two and nine times. The chain employs TRBV28 and TRBJ2-1, with a tentative D call TRBD2 (5 bases). V shed 2 bases and J shed 8 bases, with 16 bases lying between them. Germline loops: CDR1 MDHEN, CDR2 SYDVKM. The CDR3 spans 15 residues. As DNA, the CDR3 is TGTGCCAGCAGTTTACGGGCGGGTAGCTTTGATGAGCAGTTCTTC. This gives the protein CASSLRAGSFDEQFF.

The genes are TRBV7-2 and TRBJ1-1; D ambiguous. The V gene's germline CDR1 is SGHTA and CDR2 FQGNSA. The V end was cut by 7 bases, the J end by 1 base, with 10 bases between. CDR3 length: 13 residues. Written as DNA, the CDR3 is TGTGCCAGCACCTCTCAGCCGAACACTGAAGCTTTCTTT. It is translated as CASTSQPNTEAFF.

The chain recombines TRBV29-1 with TRBJ1-3; TRBD1 is a possible D gene (5 bases). The CDR3 spans 15 residues. Germline CDR1 SQVTM, CDR2 ANQGSEA. V lost 1 base and J lost 4, with 14 bases in between. CDR3 sequence (DNA): TGCAGCGTTGAAGTTTTTGGGGGAGTCGGAAACACCATATATTTT. This encodes CSVEVFGGVGNTIYF.

The chain has TRBV4-1 and TRBJ2-1; a weak D match, TRBD1 (6 bases). This CDR3 has 16 amino acids. Germline CDR1 and CDR2: MGHRA and YSYEKL. The ends were cut back, 0 bases at V and 4 bases at J, with 13 bases in the middle. The CDR3 spells CASSQESRGTYNEQFF. DNA of the CDR3: TGCGCCAGCAGCCAAGAATCACGTGGGACATACAATGAGCAGTTCTTC.

The chain combines TRBV4-3 with TRBJ2-6; unclear D gene. The CDR3 sequence is 15 residues long. CDR1 and CDR2 from the germline V gene are LGHNA and YSLEER. V was pared by 1 base and J by 5 bases, with 9 bases between. CDR3 region: CASSQAGFRANVLTF. For the CDR3, the DNA is TGCGCCAGCAGCCAAGCAGGCTTTCGGGCCAACGTCCTGACTTTC.

There are a few counts of this clone. The chain has TRBV4-3 and TRBJ2-1; TRBD2 matches 11 bases. Germline values: CDR1 LGHNA, CDR2 YSLEER. The CDR3 is made up of 17 amino acids. V lost 0 bases, J lost 7 bases, and 8 bases stayed unmatched. CDR3 in DNA: TGCGCCAGCAGCCAAGATTGGGAGACTAGCGGGAAAAATGAGCAGTTCTTC. Its protein is CASSQDWETSGKNEQFF.

This clone was seen only a few times. This chain connects TRBV5-8 to TRBJ2-1; D unclear. Trimming removed 0 bases from V and 4 bases from J, with 5 bases in between. CDR1 and CDR2 from the germline V gene are SGHTS and YDEGEE. The CDR3 extends over 13 amino acids. The CDR3, as DNA: TGTGCCAGCAGCTTGGTGGGGTACAATGAGCAGTTCTTC. Protein product: CASSLVGYNEQFF.

The chain has TRBV5-1 and TRBJ1-1; maybe TRBD1 (6 bases). V lost 0 bases to trimming and J lost 5 bases, with 14 bases between them. Germline-derived CDR1 and CDR2 are SGHRS and YFSETQ. This CDR3 has 15 amino acids. CDR3 sequence (DNA): TGCGCCAGCAGCTTGGGTACAGGGTACGCTACTGAAGCTTTCTTT. Its protein is CASSLGTGYATEAFF.

This clone was counted a few times. V and J are TRBV18 and TRBJ1-2; D is unclear. Germline V gives CDR1 KGHSH, CDR2 LQKENI. Between the trimmed V and J ends, which lost 0 bases and 10 bases, there was a span of 9 bases. The CDR3 extends over 12 amino acids. The CDR3 here is CASSPPVPPYTF. CDR3 DNA sequence: TGTGCCAGCTCACCACCGGTCCCTCCCTACACCTTC.

The V and J genes are TRBV28 and TRBJ2-3, with 9 nucleotides matching TRBD1. Per the germline V gene, CDR1 is MDHEN and CDR2 is SYDVKM. CDR3 length: 13 residues. V shed 6 bases and J 14 bases; nucleotides not matched to a gene: 12. CDR3 DNA sequence: TGTGCCAGCAGCCCTAACACCGGGACAGGGCCGTATTTT. It is translated as CASSPNTGTGPYF.

This chain links TRBV28 with TRBJ1-4; TRBD1 matches at 11 bases. Germline assignment: CDR1 MDHEN and CDR2 SYDVKM. The CDR3 contains 19 residues. Trimming at V came to 3 bases and at J to 0 bases, leaving 9 bases not matched to a gene. The CDR3 DNA sequence: TGTGCCAGCAGTTTTCCGGGACAGGGGGTCCCCGCAACTAATGAAAAACTGTTTTTT. Translated: CASSFPGQGVPATNEKLFF.

V is TRBV27 and J is TRBJ1-2, with 8 bases matching TRBD1. Germline CDR1 MNHEY, CDR2 SMNVEV (reference sequence). Germline trimming cut 5 bases from V and 5 bases from J; bases unmatched to any gene: 7. There are 14 residues in the CDR3. Here the CDR3 DNA reads TGTGCCAGCAGTCCCTGGACAGGGACGTATGGCTACACCTTC. As protein: CASSPWTGTYGYTF.

This chain joins TRBV6-5 and TRBJ2-7; 8 bases are a match to TRBD1. V dropped 5 bases and J dropped 2; count of bases not matched to a gene: 5. CDR3 length: 14 amino acids. Germline V lookup: CDR1 MNHEY, CDR2 SVGAGI. As DNA, the CDR3 is TGTGCCAGCAGTCCTCAGGGGGCAACCTACGAGCAGTACTTC. This gives the protein CASSPQGATYEQYF.

The V and J genes are TRBV6-1 and TRBJ1-4, with no clear D. The CDR3 spans 13 residues. Trimming removed 4 bases at V and 5 bases at J, with 8 bases between. Germline CDR1 MNHNS, CDR2 SASEGT. In nucleotides, the CDR3 is TGTGCCAGCAGTGTGCAGTACAATGAAAAACTGTTTTTT. As protein: CASSVQYNEKLFF.

Notes on this clone: A junction end diverges from the germline sequence, so it may reflect a read error. The V call is TRBV7-2, the J call TRBJ1-1; D gene ambiguous. From germline, CDR1 is SGHTA and CDR2 FQGNSA. This CDR3 has 12 amino acids. The CDR3 spells CASSLEGNEVFF. The CDR3 DNA is TGTGCCAGCAGCTTAGAGGGTAATGAAGTTTTCTTT.

This chain joins TRBV7-2 and TRBJ2-3, with 13 bases fitting TRBD2. The CDR3 is 17 residues long. Germline V gives CDR1 SGHTA, CDR2 FQGNSA. The junction had 7 bases not matched to a gene; V was cut back by 5 bases and J by 2 bases. The CDR3 DNA sequence: TGTGCCAGCAGCGAGAAACTAGCGGGAGGGGTCACAGATACGCAGTATTTT. Its protein product is CASSEKLAGGVTDTQYF.

This chain uses TRBV18 with TRBJ2-7, with 9 bases matching TRBD1. Germline V gene lookup returns CDR1 KGHSH and CDR2 LQKENI. V was pared by 2 bases and J by 3 bases, with 5 bases of the junction left unmatched. The CDR3 length is 15 residues. The CDR3 reads CASSPGTGNNYEQYF. The CDR3 DNA is TGTGCCAGCTCACCAGGGACAGGGAATAACTACGAGCAGTACTTC.

The sample holds a few counts of this clone. The CDR3, as DNA: TGTGCCAGCACTTCGACTAGCGGAGGAAGTTACGAGCAGTACTTC. This sequence encodes CASTSTSGGSYEQYF. V gene TRBV2 combines with J gene TRBJ2-7, with 9 positions matching TRBD2. The CDR3 is 15 amino acids. Trimming took 7 bases from V and 4 from J; bases not matched to a gene: 11. The V gene's germline CDR1 is SNHLY and CDR2 FYNNEI.

This clone was seen a few times. This sample includes further DNA sequences coding for the same CDR3. The CDR3 nucleotides are TGTGCCAGCAGCTTGGCGGGGCCTCAGCCCCAGCATTTT. Translated, it gives CASSLAGPQPQHF. This chain links TRBV7-9 with TRBJ1-5, with D possibly being TRBD1 (5 bases). Germline V gives CDR1 SEHNR, CDR2 FQNEAQ (reference sequence). Trimming removed 3 bases from V and 6 bases from J, with 9 bases in between. The CDR3 totals 13 residues.

This clone has just a few counts. V usage is TRBV27 and J usage is TRBJ1-2, with D possibly matching TRBD1 (6 bases). The germline gives CDR1 MNHEY, CDR2 SMNVEV (reference sequence). Between the trimmed V and J ends, which lost 7 bases and 3 bases, there was a span of 15 bases. The CDR3 has 14 amino acids. The CDR3 sequence: CASTRGQSHYGYTF. For the CDR3, the DNA is TGTGCCAGCACCCGCGGACAGTCCCACTATGGCTACACCTTC.

The chain recombines TRBV7-2 with TRBJ2-3; D is ambiguous. The germline V gene has CDR1 SGHTA and CDR2 FQGNSA. V was pared by 3 bases and J by 2 bases, with 9 bases between. The CDR3 is 14 amino acids. CDR3 in DNA: TGTGCCAGCAGCTTTAGGGTAATCACAGATACGCAGTATTTT. It encodes CASSFRVITDTQYF.

In nucleotides, the CDR3 is TGTGCCAGCAGTTACTCGGGGACAGATACCTACGAGCAGTACTTC. The encoded protein is CASSYSGTDTYEQYF. The chain employs TRBV6-5 and TRBJ2-7; 7 bases map to TRBD1. From germline, CDR1 is MNHEY and CDR2 SVGAGI. The trim removed 0 bases at V and 2 bases at J, leaving 4 bases unmatched. This CDR3 spans 15 amino acids.

CDR3 in DNA: TGTGCCAGCTCACCACTGGCCGGGACAGGATACGACTATGGCTACACCTTC. Translating gives CASSPLAGTGYDYGYTF. The chain recombines TRBV18 with TRBJ1-2; the match to TRBD1 covers 8 bases. Trimming cost V 1 base and J 3 bases; bases outside gene matches: 10. CDR1 and CDR2 (germline): KGHSH, LQKENI. There are 17 residues in the CDR3. Using reference TRBV18 and TRBJ1-2 for the parts outside the CDR3, the full variable domain is NAGVMQNPRHLVRRRGQEARLRCSPMKGHSHVYWYRQLPEEGLKFMVYLQKENIIDESGMPKERFSAEFPKEGPSILRIQQVVRGDSAAYFCASSPLAGTGYDYGYTFGSGTRLTVV.

The gene calls are TRBV7-2 and TRBJ2-3; a weak D match, TRBD2 (6 bases). The CDR3 has 16 amino acids. Trimming shortened V by 0 bases and J by 1 base, and 11 bases separated the two germline ends. Germline V CDR1 and CDR2: SGHTA, FQGNSA. As DNA, the CDR3 is TGTGCCAGCAGCTTAGCGCAGTGGGGGGGCACAGATACGCAGTATTTT. The encoded protein is CASSLAQWGGTDTQYF.

This clone came up a few times. The chain couples TRBV6-5 to TRBJ2-7; TRBD1 agrees at 7 bases. Germline V gives CDR1 MNHEY, CDR2 SVGAGI. The CDR3 length is 14 residues. The V gene end was trimmed by 6 bases and the J gene end by 3 bases; junction bases not matched to a gene: 8. CDR3 bases: TGTGCCAGCAGAGACGGGACAGAGCTCTACGAGCAGTACTTC. Amino acids: CASRDGTELYEQYF.

Here the CDR3 reads CASSASGHPGQNSYNEQFF. CDR3 DNA sequence: TGCGCCAGCAGCGCCTCGGGACACCCCGGACAAAACTCCTACAATGAGCAGTTCTTC. The chain employs TRBV5-1 and TRBJ2-1, with TRBD1 as a possible D gene (6 bases). V lost 4 bases and J lost 0, with 23 bases in between. This CDR3 contains 19 residues. Per the germline V gene, CDR1 is SGHRS and CDR2 is YFSETQ.